The rows below give T cell receptor beta chains drawn from one sample of a study of T cell responses to AZD1222 COVID-19 vaccine. Here immunoSEQ multiplex PCR was the method, and the copy in TCRdb shows in-frame clones only, minus some. Among some 130,000 clones listed, about nine tenths were seen once. The specimen comprised peripheral blood, sampled on day 0 of AZD1222 vaccination. All receptors derive from an adult in good health. Both conserved end residues are part of each CDR3. D genes are given only for firm matches. The size field is filled for only some rows; it gives once, few, many or a size class.

>TRBJ1-1|TRBV2|-|once
TGTGCCAGCAGTGGGGCTGGGGCGGCTGAAGCTTTCTTT
CASSGAGAAEAFF
>TRBJ1-5|TRBV5-5|-|-
TGTGCCAGCAGCTTGGAAGGGCATCAGCCCCAGCATTTT
CASSLEGHQPQHF
>TRBJ2-3|TRBV6-1|TRBD2|-
TGTGCCAGCAGTGCGGGACTAGCGGGGGAACCCACAGATACGCAGTATTTT
CASSAGLAGEPTDTQYF
>TRBJ1-6|TRBV5-1|TRBD1|-
TGCGCCAGCAGCACCGCAGGGGGTGTTGATAATTCACCCCTCCACTTT
CASSTAGGVDNSPLHF
>TRBJ1-2|TRBV7-9|TRBD1|-
TGTGCCAGCAGGGGCCCAGGGGGAGGGGGCCACTCGGTAAACTATGGCTACACCTTC
CASRGPGGGGHSVNYGYTF
>TRBJ1-5|TRBV6-5|-|-
TGTGCCAGCAGTTCGGACCGCTATCAGCCCCAGCATTTT
CASSSDRYQPQHF
>TRBJ2-7|TRBV7-2|-|-
TGTGCCAGCAGCTCCACCTACGAGCAGTACTTC
CASSSTYEQYF
>TRBJ2-7|TRBV6-5|-|-
TGTGCCAGCAGGGGGGCCCTATCTTCAAAGCAGTACTTC
CASRGALSSKQYF
>TRBJ1-1|TRBV21-1|-|-
TGTGCCAGCAGCAAACTTACCCAACACACTGAAGCTTTCTTT
CASSKLTQHTEAFF
>TRBJ1-1|TRBV6-5|TRBD1|-
TGTGCCAGCAGCGCCGAGGACAGGGCAACCCAAGCTTTCTTT
CASSAEDRATQAFF
>TRBJ2-2|TRBV5-1|-|-
TGCGCCAGCAGCTTGGATCCGGGAACGCCCGGGGAGCTGTTTTTT
CASSLDPGTPGELFF
>TRBJ1-1|TRBV6-2/TRBV6-3|-|few
TGTGCCAGCAGTTACCGTTGGACAAGACAAAGGAACACTGAAGCTTTCTTT
CASSYRWTRQRNTEAFF
>TRBJ1-1|TRBV2|TRBD1|-
TGTGCCAGCAGTGTGGTAAGGTACAGGGGGGTCACTGAAGCTTTCTTT
CASSVVRYRGVTEAFF
>TRBJ1-6|TRBV29-1|-|-
TGCAGCGTAATGGATGTGGGTTCACCCCTCCACTTT
CSVMDVGSPLHF
>TRBJ2-7|TRBV6-2/TRBV6-3|-|-
TGTGCCAGCAGTTACCCTACATACGAGCAGTACTTC
CASSYPTYEQYF
>TRBJ1-2|TRBV6-4|-|-
TGTGCCAGCAGTGACTCGGGCGGGCTGAATGGCTACACCTTC
CASSDSGGLNGYTF
>TRBJ1-2|TRBV7-9|-|once
TGTGCCAGCAGCCTTCTTCAGGGATATGGCTACACCTTC
CASSLLQGYGYTF
>TRBJ1-5|TRBV19|-|-
TGTGCCAGTACGGGGAACCGGATCGGAGGTTATCAGCCCCAGCATTTT
CASTGNRIGGYQPQHF
>TRBJ1-1|TRBV13|-|once
TGTGCCAGCAGCCTTTTAACCGAGGCATCGAACACTGAAGCTTTCTTT
CASSLLTEASNTEAFF
>TRBJ1-2|TRBV11-2|-|once
TGTGCCAGCAGCTTGGGACCACTTAACTATGGCTACACCTTC
CASSLGPLNYGYTF
>TRBJ2-5|TRBV11-2|-|once
TGTGCCAGCAGCTTAGGTGCTGGGACCCAGTACTTC
CASSLGAGTQYF
>TRBJ1-2|TRBV27|TRBD1|-
TGTGCCAGCAGACAACAGGGGGGCTATGGCTACACCTTC
CASRQQGGYGYTF
>TRBJ2-5|TRBV12-3/TRBV12-4|-|-
TGTGCCAGCAGGGGGGAGGAGACCCAGTACTTC
CASRGEETQYF
>TRBJ1-1|TRBV4-3|TRBD1|few
TGCGCCAGCAGCCAAGACCCCGGGACAGGGTGGTCTGAAGCTTTCTTT
CASSQDPGTGWSEAFF
>TRBJ2-3|TRBV5-1|TRBD2|-
TGCGCCAGCAGCTTGGCGGGGGGGAGCACAGATACGCAGTATTTT
CASSLAGGSTDTQYF
>TRBJ1-1|TRBV10-1|-|-
TGCGCCAGCAGAGTGCAACAGAACACTGAAGCTTTCTTT
CASRVQQNTEAFF
>TRBJ2-1|TRBV6-4|-|-
TGTGCCAGCAGTCCCGACAGGATATACAATGAGCAGTTCTTC
CASSPDRIYNEQFF
>TRBJ2-7|TRBV7-2|-|-
TGTGCCAGCAGCCCCAAGTTCACGACCGGCTACGAGCAGTACTTC
CASSPKFTTGYEQYF
>TRBJ2-5|TRBV6-4|-|few
TGTGCCAGCAGTGTGACTAGCCAAGAGACCCAGTACTTC
CASSVTSQETQYF
>TRBJ1-2|TRBV12-3/TRBV12-4|-|-
TGTGCCAGCAGTTTAGCCCCCCGCTATGGCTACACCTTC
CASSLAPRYGYTF
>TRBJ1-3|TRBV2|-|-
TGTGCCAGCTGGGAAAGTACAGGGATAAATTCGGGAAACACCATATATTTT
CASWESTGINSGNTIYF
>TRBJ1-5|TRBV2|-|-
TGTGCCAGCACCCTAGAGGTGGGAGGCAATCAGCCCCAGCATTTT
CASTLEVGGNQPQHF
>TRBJ1-5|TRBV4-1|TRBD1|-
TGCGCCAGCAGCCAAGTAGGGACAGGGGACAATCAGCCCCAGCATTTT
CASSQVGTGDNQPQHF
>TRBJ1-2|TRBV5-6|-|-
TGTGCCAGCAGCTTGTTTTCCTCGACCCGCCCGAATAACTATGGCTACACCTTC
CASSLFSSTRPNNYGYTF
>TRBJ1-3|TRBV7-9|-|-
TGTGCCAGCAGCTCGGGACTTGTAGGAAACACCATATATTTT
CASSSGLVGNTIYF
>TRBJ1-6|TRBV7-8|-|-
TGTGCCAGCAGCTTAGCGGAGGGGGATTGGAATTCACCCCTCCACTTT
CASSLAEGDWNSPLHF
>TRBJ2-7|TRBV7-2|-|-
TGTGCCAGCAGCTTAGCGAGTGTCCAGCAGTACTTC
CASSLASVQQYF
>TRBJ2-7|TRBV5-6|-|-
TGTGCCAGCAACCCTGCGGGCAGCTCCTACGAGCAGTACTTC
CASNPAGSSYEQYF
>TRBJ1-3|TRBV30|TRBD1|-
TGTGCCTCCCCAGGGGGGGAAAACTCTGGAAACACCATATATTTT
CASPGGENSGNTIYF
>TRBJ2-5|TRBV7-3|TRBD2|-
TGTGCCAGCAGCTTAGGCGGGGGCCAAGAGACCCAGTACTTC
CASSLGGGQETQYF
>TRBJ1-6|TRBV2|TRBD1|-
TGTGCCAGCAGTTCCGACAGGGGTGGCTCACCCCTCCACTTT
CASSSDRGGSPLHF